The 19 T cell receptor beta chains below come from one sample, sequenced in a study of beta chain features in type 1 diabetes. Antigens of these TCRs are unknown. Study-level points and caveats: Among all four CD4+ subsets, Type 1 diabetes patients had TCRB CDR3s that were moderately but significantly shorter.

Sequencing targeted expressed TCRB transcripts, as all isolated RNA had been reverse transcribed. Profiled with immunoSEQ multiplex PCR; TCRdb holds only in-frame clones, not every one. The table lists over 200,000 clones, about a tenth of them singletons, with around 0.015% in the top ten. Sequenced sample: naive CD4+ T cells from blood. Receptors were obtained from a young man with type 1 diabetes.

The rearrangement links TRBV12-5 to TRBJ2-7; TRBD1 matches 9 bases. Germline CDR1 is LGHNT and CDR2 is FRNRAP. This CDR3 has 14 amino acids. The V gene end was trimmed by 6 bases and the J gene end by 5 bases; junction bases not matched to a gene: 8. This CDR3 reads CASGRDREKDEQYF. The CDR3 DNA follows: TGTGCTAGTGGCCGGGACAGGGAAAAGGACGAGCAGTACTTC.

CDR3 loop: CASSYGSSGGTQYF. The DNA for the CDR3 is TGTGCCAGCAGTTACGGGAGCTCGGGGGGGACCCAGTACTTC. The V call is TRBV6-5, the J call TRBJ2-5, with 7 bases that match TRBD2. CDR1 and CDR2 (germline): MNHEY, SVGAGI. J gave up 7 bases and V 2 bases, and 7 bases lay outside the gene matches. This CDR3 contains 14 residues.

The chain joins TRBV5-6 to TRBJ1-1, with D maybe TRBD1 (6 bases). The V and J ends lost 4 bases and 1 base respectively, with 14 bases between them. Germline CDR1 reads SGHDT; CDR2 reads YYEEEE. The CDR3 length is 15 residues. The CDR3 sequence is CASSLTGEPNTEAFF. CDR3 in DNA: TGTGCCAGCAGCCTGACAGGTGAGCCGAACACTGAAGCTTTCTTT. Full variable domain (outside the CDR3, taken from reference TRBV5-6 and TRBJ1-1): DAGVTQSPTHLIKTRGQQVTLRCSPKSGHDTVSWYQQALGQGPQFIFQYYEEEERQRGNFPDRFSGHQFPNYSSELNVNALLLGDSALYLCASSLTGEPNTEAFFGQGTRLTVV.

This clone was recorded a few times. The J gene is TRBJ2-7, the V gene TRBV25-1, with a tentative D call TRBD1 (5 bases). Germline lookup yields CDR1 MGHDK and CDR2 SYGVNS. CDR3 length: 13 residues. Trimming took off 3 bases at V and 1 base at J, with 7 bases between the two ends. The CDR3 reads CASSEDNSYEQYF. In nucleotides, the CDR3 is TGTGCCAGCAGTGAGGACAATTCCTACGAGCAGTACTTC.

In this sample, this clone turned up a few times. The CDR3 loop is CASSFQGAGEKLFF. CDR3 DNA: TGTGCCAGCAGCTTTCAGGGGGCTGGCGAAAAACTGTTTTTT. The chain joins TRBV5-4 to TRBJ1-4, with TRBD1 matching over 8 bases. Unmatched junction bases numbered 5, after V lost 2 bases and J lost 8 bases. The germline V gene has CDR1 SGHNT and CDR2 YYREEE (reference sequence). The CDR3 is 14 residues long.

The table lists this clone with a few counts. Written as DNA, the CDR3 is TGCGCCAGCAGCCCCTCGCTAGCGAGGCCCTACGAGCAGTACTTC. This sequence encodes CASSPSLARPYEQYF. V is TRBV4-3 and J is TRBJ2-7; D possibly corresponds to TRBD2 (6 bases). Germline V lookup: CDR1 LGHNA, CDR2 YSLEER. This CDR3 contains 15 residues. Trimming pared 4 bases from V and 2 bases from J, leaving 15 bases between.

This clone was found a few times. The rearrangement links TRBV5-6 to TRBJ2-7; 8 nucleotides align to TRBD2. Trimming at V came to 4 bases and at J to 2 bases, leaving 8 bases not matched to a gene. The CDR3 loop spans 15 amino acids. Per germline, CDR1 SGHDT and CDR2 YYEEEE. The DNA of the CDR3 is TGTGCCAGCAGCCCCGAGGTAGCGGGGCCCTACGAGCAGTACTTC. Its translation is CASSPEVAGPYEQYF.

This clone was seen a handful of times. The V and J genes are TRBV6-1 and TRBJ2-1; 7 bases align to TRBD1. The CDR3 has 15 residues. Germline CDR1 and CDR2: MNHNS and SASEGT. V lost 6 bases to trimming and J lost 6 bases; unmatched junction nucleotides: 11. This CDR3 reads CASRGTVGGPNEQFF. The CDR3 DNA is TGTGCCAGCAGGGGGACAGTCGGCGGGCCCAATGAGCAGTTCTTC.

The rearrangement joins TRBV7-2 to TRBJ2-3; a possible D gene is TRBD2 (6 bases). Between the trimmed V and J ends, which lost 2 bases and 15 bases, there was a span of 15 bases. The V gene's germline CDR1 is SGHTA and CDR2 FQGNSA. This CDR3 is built from 12 residues. The CDR3 loop is CASSLRDSKTYF. The CDR3 DNA sequence: TGTGCCAGCAGCTTAAGGGACTCGAAAACCTATTTT.

The V gene is TRBV30, the J gene TRBJ2-4; no definite D call. The V end was cut by 6 bases, the J end by 5 bases, with 14 bases between. The germline gives CDR1 GTSNPN, CDR2 SVGIG (reference sequence). There are 13 residues in the CDR3. This chain's CDR3 is CACASGPQNIQYF. The DNA for the CDR3 is TGTGCCTGTGCGTCTGGGCCCCAAAACATTCAGTACTTC.

The chain links TRBV7-9 to TRBJ2-7; D might be TRBD1 (6 bases). Trimming cost V 1 base and J 1 base, with 8 bases left between them. The CDR3 sequence is 14 residues long. Germline loops: CDR1 SEHNR, CDR2 FQNEAQ (reference sequence). DNA for the CDR3: TGTGCCAGCAGCTTAGTCCAGGGGTCCTACGAGCAGTACTTC. The encoded protein is CASSLVQGSYEQYF.

This clone was counted a few times. This chain joins TRBV10-3 and TRBJ2-1; maybe TRBD1 (5 bases). CDR1 ENHRY and CDR2 SYGVKD come from the germline V gene. CDR3 length: 13 amino acids. V lost 11 bases and J 5 bases, leaving 16 bases between the germline ends. This CDR3 reads CASYDSSDNEQFF. The CDR3 DNA follows: TGTGCCTCCTACGACAGTTCTGACAATGAGCAGTTCTTC.

This chain links TRBV5-1 with TRBJ2-4, with 7 bases matching TRBD1. Germline CDR1 is SGHRS and CDR2 is YFSETQ. The CDR3 covers 16 residues. V gave up 4 bases and J gave up 3 bases; unmatched junction bases: 10. CDR3 protein: CASSASYRGVKNIQYF. The CDR3 DNA follows: TGCGCCAGCAGCGCAAGTTACAGGGGAGTCAAAAACATTCAGTACTTC.

The genes are TRBV30 and TRBJ1-1; 8 bases fit TRBD1. This CDR3 spans 10 amino acids. Germline V gene data show CDR1 as GTSNPN and CDR2 as SVGIG (reference sequence). The V and J ends lost 2 bases and 11 bases, in that order; junction bases with no gene match: 1. The CDR3 reads CAWSQGAAFF. CDR3 sequence (DNA): TGTGCCTGGAGTCAGGGGGCGGCTTTCTTT.

The CDR3 region has the DNA TGCGCCAGCAGCTTGGGGAACAGGGTGGCAGCTGGGGCCAACGTCCTGACTTTC. Translation: CASSLGNRVAAGANVLTF. V is TRBV5-1 and J is TRBJ2-6; D perhaps matches TRBD1 (6 bases). V lost 0 bases to trimming and J lost 2 bases, with 15 bases between them. Per germline, CDR1 SGHRS and CDR2 YFSETQ. The CDR3 consists of 18 residues.

This clone has just a few counts. The chain recombines TRBV18 with TRBJ1-2; a weak D match, TRBD1 (5 bases). In germline, CDR1 is KGHSH, CDR2 LQKENI. V lost 2 bases and J 4 bases, leaving 8 bases between the germline ends. The CDR3 spans 13 residues. CDR3 nucleotide sequence: TGTGCCAGCTCACCAGTAGACAGCTATGGCTACACCTTC. Amino acids: CASSPVDSYGYTF.

The CDR3 bases are TGCGCCAGCAGCCGTGTAGCGGGGGGGCAAGAGACCCAGTACTTC. It encodes CASSRVAGGQETQYF. This chain links TRBV4-1 with TRBJ2-5, with 11 bases that match TRBD2. From germline, CDR1 is MGHRA and CDR2 YSYEKL. V trimming: 4 bases; J trimming: 2 bases; junction bases outside the gene matches: 3. CDR3 length: 15 amino acids.

This clone was counted between two and nine times. V usage is TRBV6-5 and J usage is TRBJ2-7; the match to TRBD1 covers 7 bases. The CDR3 is 14 residues long. Looked up from germline, CDR1 is MNHEY and CDR2 is SVGAGI. V trimming: 6 bases; J trimming: 3 bases; junction bases outside the gene matches: 8. This CDR3 reads CASRGSGQIYEQYF. The CDR3 coding sequence is TGTGCCAGCAGGGGCTCGGGACAGATCTACGAGCAGTACTTC.

The chain is built from TRBV5-1 and TRBJ2-5; D is perhaps TRBD2 (5 bases). V lost 7 bases and J 2 bases, leaving 9 bases between the germline ends. CDR1 and CDR2 (germline): SGHRS, YFSETQ. CDR3 length equals 12 residues. The CDR3 loop reads CASGGQQETQYF. The CDR3 DNA follows: TGCGCCAGCGGAGGCCAGCAAGAGACCCAGTACTTC.